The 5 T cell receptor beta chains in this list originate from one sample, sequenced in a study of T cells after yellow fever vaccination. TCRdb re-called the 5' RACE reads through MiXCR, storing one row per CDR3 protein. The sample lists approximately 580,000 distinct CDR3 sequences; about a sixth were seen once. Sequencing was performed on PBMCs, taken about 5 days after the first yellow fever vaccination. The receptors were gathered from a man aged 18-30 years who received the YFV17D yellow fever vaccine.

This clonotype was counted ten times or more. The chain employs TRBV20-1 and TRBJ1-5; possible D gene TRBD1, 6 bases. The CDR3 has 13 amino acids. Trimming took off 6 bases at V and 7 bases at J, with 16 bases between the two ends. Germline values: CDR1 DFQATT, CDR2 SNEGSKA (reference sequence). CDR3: CSANTGSGQPQHF. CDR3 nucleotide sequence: TGCAGTGCCAATACAGGGAGTGGGCAGCCCCAGCATTTT.

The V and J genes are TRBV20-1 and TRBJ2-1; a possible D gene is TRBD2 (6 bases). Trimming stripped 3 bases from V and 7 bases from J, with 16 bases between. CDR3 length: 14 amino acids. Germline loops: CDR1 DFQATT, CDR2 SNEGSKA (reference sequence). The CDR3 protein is CSASPAGPRNEQFF. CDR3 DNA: TGCAGTGCTAGCCCCGCGGGGCCGCGGAATGAGCAGTTCTTC.

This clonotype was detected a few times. In nucleotides, the CDR3 is TGTGCCAGCAGTATTACTAGCATACCAGATACGCAGTATTTT. It specifies CASSITSIPDTQYF. This chain joins TRBV28 and TRBJ2-3; TRBD2 is a possible D gene (6 bases). The CDR3 has 14 residues. Germline loops: CDR1 MDHEN, CDR2 SYDVKM. V was shortened by 5 bases and J by 4 bases, with 13 bases between the two germline ends. Looking up the rest from reference TRBV28 and TRBJ2-3 gives the full variable domain: DVKVTQSSRYLVKRTGEKVFLECVQDMDHENMFWYRQDPGLGLRLIYFSYDVKMKEKGDIPEGYSVSREKKERFSLILESASTNQTSMYLCASSITSIPDTQYFGPGTRLTVL.

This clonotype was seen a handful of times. In DNA, the CDR3 is TGCAGTGCTAGGTCCAGGGGCGAGCAGTACTTC. The encoded protein is CSARSRGEQYF. The genes are TRBV20-1 and TRBJ2-7; the D gene is possibly TRBD1 (6 bases). V lost 3 bases to trimming and J lost 6 bases, with 9 bases between them. From germline, CDR1 is DFQATT and CDR2 SNEGSKA (reference sequence). There are 11 residues in the CDR3.

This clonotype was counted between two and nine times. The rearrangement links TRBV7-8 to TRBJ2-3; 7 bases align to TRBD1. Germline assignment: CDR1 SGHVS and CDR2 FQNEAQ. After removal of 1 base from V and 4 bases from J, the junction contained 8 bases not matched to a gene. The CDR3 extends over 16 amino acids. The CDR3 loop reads CASSLEPRQGADTQYF. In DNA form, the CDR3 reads TGTGCCAGCAGCTTAGAACCCAGACAGGGTGCAGATACGCAGTATTTT.